This T cell receptor (beta chain) was sequenced for a study of blood T cell repertoires in COVID-19. Across the whole study: Sites across the United States, Italy and Spain contributed samples from acute and convalescent COVID-19. Sources were T cells, B-cell-depleted T cells, or PBMCs; the material itself was cDNA or gDNA.

Here immunoSEQ multiplex PCR was the method, and the copy in TCRdb shows in-frame clones only, minus some. The sample has some 370,000 clones; around 87% are singletons. This clone was detected only once. Germline V CDR1 and CDR2: LGHDT, YNNKEL (reference sequence). V was cut by 4 bases and J by 4 bases, with 16 bases left in between. This CDR3 spans 15 amino acids. The J gene is TRBJ1-2, the V gene TRBV3-1 (or the pseudogene TRBV3-2); D is perhaps TRBD1 (5 bases). The receptor's source is a woman aged 25 to 39 with COVID-19, enrolled during active disease. The sequenced sample consisted of peripheral blood. Here the CDR3 DNA reads TGTGCCAGCAGCCCGCGACAGATTACGATCTATGGCTACACCTTC. It specifies CASSPRQITIYGYTF.